The 5 T cell receptor beta chains presented below share a single source sample, sequenced in a study of T cells in Graves' hyperthyroidism and ophthalmopathy. TCR beta CDR3 sequences were amplified from RNA transcripts. TCR CDR3 underwent first-round RT-PCR with the HTBI primer set. TCRdb called the multiplex PCR reads again in MiXCR, with one record for every CDR3 protein. This table holds fewer than 400,000 distinct CDR3 sequences, over 12% found once. Sequenced sample: blood. These receptors were collected from a middle-aged man with Graves' ophthalmopathy.

The rearrangement uses TRBV24-1 and TRBJ1-1; unclear D gene. The CDR3 runs 13 residues. Trimming cost V 0 bases and J 4 bases, with 5 bases left between them. Germline V gene data show CDR1 as KGHDR and CDR2 as SFDVKD. The CDR3 loop reads CATSDLTSTEAFF. In DNA, the CDR3 is TGTGCCACCAGTGATTTGACATCCACTGAAGCTTTCTTT.

This clonotype was seen ten or more times. The V gene is TRBV2, the J gene TRBJ1-5; a possible D gene is TRBD1 (6 bases). The V gene's germline CDR1 is SNHLY and CDR2 FYNNEI. The V end lost 4 bases, the J end lost 5 bases, and 9 bases lay between the germline ends. This CDR3 comprises 13 residues. CDR3 amino acids: CASSGQADQPQHF. In DNA, the CDR3 is TGTGCCAGCAGTGGACAGGCGGATCAGCCCCAGCATTTT.

This clonotype has more than one count but fewer than ten. This chain joins TRBV9 and TRBJ2-1; the match to TRBD1 covers 9 bases. The length of the CDR3 is 17 residues. Germline lookup yields CDR1 SGDLS and CDR2 YYNGEE. V lost 3 bases, J lost 6 bases, and 13 bases stayed unmatched. The CDR3 nucleotides read TGTGCCAGCAGCGCTCCTAGGGGGGACAGGGCTCGCAATGAGCAGTTCTTC. Its translation is CASSAPRGDRARNEQFF.

The rearrangement links TRBV10-2 to TRBJ1-1; D unclear. The CDR3 contains 15 residues. Germline CDR1 reads WSHSY; CDR2 reads SAAADI. Trimming stripped 1 base from V and 0 bases from J, with 9 bases between. DNA of the CDR3: TGCGCCAGCAGTGAGTTTCAGAACCTGAACACTGAAGCTTTCTTT. Translated, it gives CASSEFQNLNTEAFF.

This clonotype was seen ten or more times. The chain has TRBV10-3 and TRBJ1-2; D perhaps matches TRBD1 (5 bases). Trimming took 0 bases from V and 3 from J, leaving 8 bases between them. This CDR3 has 14 amino acids. Per germline, CDR1 ENHRY and CDR2 SYGVKD. DNA for the CDR3: TGTGCCATCAGTGAGTCTCGCAGGGACTATGGCTACACCTTC. Amino acids: CAISESRRDYGYTF.